What follows are 25 T cell receptor beta chains derived from one specimen sequenced in a study of cytomegalovirus exposure and HLA in healthy donors. Researchers ran the PCR with 60 Vbeta and 13 Jbeta primers. TCRdb keeps only in-frame clones here, not all; method: immunoSEQ multiplex PCR. There are 100,000 to 150,000 clones in the sample; 80% occur only once, and 7.5% to 9.5% lies in the top ten. Sequenced: PBMCs. The receptors were sampled from a man aged 25-45 years in good health and CMV-seropositive.

This chain uses TRBV30 with TRBJ2-7; the match to TRBD1 covers 12 bases. Germline assignment: CDR1 GTSNPN and CDR2 SVGIG (reference sequence). This CDR3 spans 16 amino acids. After removal of 3 bases from V and 1 base from J, the junction contained 7 bases not matched to a gene. The CDR3 region is CAWRGGTGGASYEQYF. Written as DNA, the CDR3 is TGTGCCTGGAGAGGGGGGACAGGGGGCGCGTCCTACGAGCAGTACTTC.

CDR3 protein: CASSPSGTGGYEQYF. The DNA of the CDR3 is TGTGCCAGCAGTCCGTCCGGGACAGGGGGCTACGAGCAGTACTTC. The chain has TRBV28 and TRBJ2-7; 11 nucleotides match TRBD1. The J segment lost 3 bases and the V segment lost 5 bases, leaving 6 bases of the junction unmatched. The CDR3 spans 15 residues. Germline V gene data show CDR1 as MDHEN and CDR2 as SYDVKM.

This clone occurred once. The rearrangement uses TRBV6-1 and TRBJ1-2, with 8 positions matching TRBD1. CDR3 length: 14 amino acids. Germline-derived CDR1 and CDR2 are MNHNS and SASEGT. Trimming cost V 6 bases and J 6 bases; bases outside gene matches: 9. CDR3 nucleotide sequence: TGTGCCAGCAGAGGACAGGGACGGAGGGATGGCTACACCTTC. The encoded protein is CASRGQGRRDGYTF.

J is TRBJ1-6 and V is TRBV6-5, with D possibly TRBD1 on 6 matching bases. This CDR3 comprises 15 residues. Germline V CDR1 and CDR2: MNHEY, SVGAGI. V was shortened by 5 bases and J by 9 bases, with 17 bases between the two germline ends. The CDR3 sequence: CASSRQLGASSPLHF. The CDR3 bases are TGTGCCAGCAGTCGGCAGTTGGGGGCAAGTTCACCCCTCCACTTT.

The sample holds a few counts of this clone. The genes are TRBV19 and TRBJ1-6; D not resolved. Trimming removed 4 bases at V and 7 bases at J, with 20 bases between. CDR1 and CDR2 from the germline V gene are LNHDA and SQIVND (reference sequence). CDR3 size: 17 residues. This CDR3 is CASSTGSSLRSNSPLHF. CDR3 nucleotides: TGTGCCAGTAGTACGGGGTCTTCCCTCAGGTCGAATTCACCCCTCCACTTT.

The V call is TRBV10-3, the J call TRBJ1-2, with a weak D call TRBD1 (5 bases). V lost 4 bases to trimming and J lost 2 bases, with 8 bases between them. CDR1 ENHRY and CDR2 SYGVKD come from the germline V gene. The length of the CDR3 is 13 residues. CDR3 bases: TGTGCCATCAGTGGAGACAGAAACTATGGCTACACCTTC. This encodes CAISGDRNYGYTF.

As to this clone: Other DNA sequences of this sample code for an identical CDR3. The chain combines TRBV18 with TRBJ1-2; 7 bases match TRBD1. V dropped 3 bases and J dropped 3; count of bases not matched to a gene: 1. The CDR3 covers 13 residues. The germline V gene has CDR1 KGHSH and CDR2 LQKENI. The DNA for the CDR3 is TGTGCCAGCTCACCCGACAGGGACTATGGCTACACCTTC. Its translation: CASSPDRDYGYTF.

The V and J genes are TRBV5-1 and TRBJ1-2; 7 bases match TRBD1. V lost 4 bases to trimming and J lost 3 bases; unmatched junction nucleotides: 6. The V gene's germline CDR1 is SGHRS and CDR2 YFSETQ. This CDR3 is 14 amino acids long. CDR3 sequence reads: CASSPDGQDYGYTF. As DNA, the CDR3 is TGCGCCAGCAGCCCTGACGGACAGGACTATGGCTACACCTTC.

The chain couples TRBV18 to TRBJ2-5, with D tentatively TRBD1 (6 bases). CDR1 is KGHSH, CDR2 LQKENI, per germline. The V end lost 6 bases, the J end lost 2 bases, and 16 bases lay between the germline ends. This CDR3 spans 15 amino acids. CDR3 nucleotide sequence: TGTGCCAGCTCGCAGGACAGAGCCTTACAAGAGACCCAGTACTTC. This codes for CASSQDRALQETQYF.

The chain has TRBV21-1 and TRBJ2-5; the listed D gene, TRBD1, was not tested against the DNA. TRBV21-1 is a pseudogene. The CDR3 sequence is 16 residues long. CDR3 in amino acids: CASSKVKGFTQETQYF. CDR3 nucleotides: TGTGCCAGCAGCAAAGTTAAGGGGTTTACCCAAGAGACCCAGTACTTC.

The V call is TRBV11-2, the J call TRBJ2-7; 9 nucleotides agree with TRBD1. V trimming: 1 base; J trimming: 3 bases; junction bases outside the gene matches: 4. Germline assignment: CDR1 SGHAT and CDR2 FQNNGV. The CDR3 is 15 amino acids. The CDR3 here is CASSLGTGDFYEQYF. The CDR3 DNA is TGTGCCAGCAGCTTAGGGACAGGGGACTTCTACGAGCAGTACTTC.

This clone has a handful of counts. This chain connects TRBV5-8 to TRBJ1-1, with 8 bases matching TRBD1. Losses at the gene ends were 4 bases for V and 3 bases for J; bases not matched to a gene: 14. The germline gives CDR1 SGHTS, CDR2 YDEGEE. CDR3 length: 17 amino acids. The CDR3 sequence: CASSLGGGQVLDTEAFF. The CDR3 DNA is TGTGCCAGCAGCCTAGGGGGGGGACAGGTTTTGGACACTGAAGCTTTCTTT.

This clone showed up just a few times. The chain couples TRBV13 to TRBJ2-1; 8 nucleotides agree with TRBD2. Trimming at V came to 6 bases and at J to 2 bases, leaving 12 bases not matched to a gene. Germline values: CDR1 PRHDT, CDR2 FYEKMQ (reference sequence). This CDR3 is 17 amino acids long. The CDR3 protein is CASRPPEERGPYNEQFF. The CDR3 region has the DNA TGTGCCAGCAGACCTCCGGAAGAGCGGGGGCCCTACAATGAGCAGTTCTTC.

The chain couples TRBV6-5 to TRBJ1-1; D remains unclear. V lost 5 bases to trimming and J lost 5 bases, with 12 bases between them. Germline V gene sequence: CDR1 MNHEY, CDR2 SVGAGI. This CDR3 spans 13 amino acids. In nucleotides, the CDR3 is TGTGCCAGCAGTATTCAGTGGTGGACTGAAGCTTTCTTT. Translation gives CASSIQWWTEAFF.

This clone showed up just once. The chain links TRBV27 to TRBJ2-7; D call uncertain. CDR3 length: 14 amino acids. The germline V and J ends were trimmed by 6 bases and 4 bases, with 16 bases remaining between them. Germline CDR1 is MNHEY and CDR2 is SMNVEV (reference sequence). The DNA of the CDR3 is TGTGCCAGCAGCAAAAGCCCTTTTTTATACGAGCAGTACTTC. Translation gives CASSKSPFLYEQYF.

The genes are TRBV2 and TRBJ1-5, with D perhaps TRBD1 (5 bases). V was shortened by 7 bases and J by 2 bases, with 18 bases between the two germline ends. The CDR3 consists of 16 residues. The germline V gene has CDR1 SNHLY and CDR2 FYNNEI. CDR3: CASTRGAQRGNQPQHF. As DNA, the CDR3 is TGTGCCAGCACCCGCGGGGCCCAACGGGGCAATCAGCCCCAGCATTTT.

The V gene is TRBV6-1, the J gene TRBJ2-1; tentatively, D is TRBD2 (7 bases). Trimming stripped 6 bases from V and 0 bases from J, with 12 bases between. There are 15 residues in the CDR3. Germline V gene sequence: CDR1 MNHNS, CDR2 SASEGT. In DNA form, the CDR3 reads TGTGCCAGCAGGTCGAGGGGGGGCTCCTACAATGAGCAGTTCTTC. Encoded protein: CASRSRGGSYNEQFF.

The chain uses TRBV11-2 and TRBJ1-5; D may be TRBD1 (5 bases). In germline, CDR1 is SGHAT, CDR2 FQNNGV. Trimming cost V 1 base and J 4 bases, with 8 bases left between them. The CDR3 totals 14 residues. Written as DNA, the CDR3 is TGTGCCAGCAGCTTAGGCCCAGGGAATCAGCCCCAGCATTTT. Translated: CASSLGPGNQPQHF.

This chain connects TRBV27 to TRBJ1-1; TRBD1 is a possible D gene (5 bases). The CDR3 loop spans 14 amino acids. CDR1 is MNHEY, CDR2 SMNVEV, per germline (reference sequence). V was clipped by 2 bases and J by 1 base, with 8 bases between them. The CDR3 DNA reads as TGTGCCAGCAGTTTAACAGGAACGAACACTGAAGCTTTCTTT. Translating gives CASSLTGTNTEAFF.

This chain uses TRBV5-1 with TRBJ1-4; no firm D call. Germline-derived CDR1 and CDR2 are SGHRS and YFSETQ. This CDR3 is 15 amino acids long. The V gene lost 0 bases and the J gene lost 6 bases, with 12 bases spanning the gap. This CDR3 reads CASSLDGLRDEKLFF. The CDR3 DNA reads as TGCGCCAGCAGCTTGGATGGACTGAGGGATGAAAAACTGTTTTTT. The variable domain in full, with the rest retrieved from reference TRBV5-1 and TRBJ1-4, is KAGVTQTPRYLIKTRGQQVTLSCSPISGHRSVSWYQQTPGQGLQFLFEYFSETQRNKGNFPGRFSGRQFSNSRSEMNVSTLELGDSALYLCASSLDGLRDEKLFFGSGTQLSVL.

This clone came up once. J is TRBJ1-1 and V is TRBV29-1; TRBD1 is a possible D gene (5 bases). This CDR3 spans 13 amino acids. CDR1 and CDR2 from the germline V gene are SQVTM and ANQGSEA. V was shortened by 6 bases and J by 3 bases, with 14 bases between the two germline ends. CDR3 residues: CSVQRGGDTEAFF. CDR3 coding DNA: TGCAGCGTCCAACGAGGAGGGGACACTGAAGCTTTCTTT.

The gene calls are TRBV5-1 and TRBJ1-1, with D perhaps matching TRBD1 (6 bases). Germline loops: CDR1 SGHRS, CDR2 YFSETQ. Trimming cost V 0 bases and J 8 bases, with 17 bases left between them. The CDR3 runs to 15 residues. The CDR3 here is CASSLGARGFREAFF. DNA for the CDR3: TGCGCCAGCAGCTTGGGTGCCAGGGGATTTCGGGAAGCTTTCTTT. The variable domain in full, with the rest retrieved from reference TRBV5-1 and TRBJ1-1, is KAGVTQTPRYLIKTRGQQVTLSCSPISGHRSVSWYQQTPGQGLQFLFEYFSETQRNKGNFPGRFSGRQFSNSRSEMNVSTLELGDSALYLCASSLGARGFREAFFGQGTRLTVV.

The chain recombines TRBV27 with TRBJ2-7, with 9 bases fitting TRBD2. From germline, CDR1 is MNHEY and CDR2 SMNVEV (reference sequence). With V trimmed by 5 bases and J by 0 bases, 5 bases remained unmatched. CDR3 length equals 15 residues. The CDR3 sequence: CASSPRLAVSYEQYF. The CDR3 coding sequence is TGTGCCAGCAGTCCACGACTAGCGGTCTCCTACGAGCAGTACTTC.

This clone appeared once. The chain couples TRBV6-1 to TRBJ2-6; D gene unclear. This CDR3 is built from 15 residues. Trimming shortened V by 7 bases and J by 0 bases, and 10 bases separated the two germline ends. CDR1 is MNHNS, CDR2 SASEGT, per germline. The CDR3 DNA follows: TGTGCCAGCACCATACAGAGCTCTGGGGCCAACGTCCTGACTTTC. This gives the protein CASTIQSSGANVLTF.

The chain combines TRBV27 with TRBJ2-3; TRBD1 matches at 10 bases. CDR3 length: 13 amino acids. Germline CDR1 is MNHEY and CDR2 is SMNVEV (reference sequence). The J segment lost 5 bases and the V segment lost 5 bases, leaving 1 base of the junction unmatched. This chain's CDR3 is CASSDRGLDTQYF. DNA for the CDR3: TGTGCCAGCAGTGACAGGGGGCTAGATACGCAGTATTTT.